The clone carrying this T cell receptor beta chain was detected only a few times. Its target is unknown. The data belong to a study of PD-1 blockade in mismatch repair-deficient tumors. In the study overall: All were previously treated, progressing patients with about 11 mismatch repair-deficient cancer types. Study outcomes and limitations: Tumor-resident clones, often undetectable pretreatment in blood, expanded then contracted after pembrolizumab.

Germline trimming cut 1 base from V and 10 bases from J; bases unmatched to any gene: 8. The germline gives CDR1 SGHNT, CDR2 YENEEA. This CDR3 contains 15 residues. Every patient had mismatch repair deficiency by PCR or immunohistochemistry. A few pembrolizumab responders had their TCRs sequenced. Using immunoSEQ multiplex PCR, the repertoire was profiled, and TCRdb retains in-frame clones only, with some absent. The sample has some 48,000 clones, over 70% seen once. The TCR was taken from an adult with mismatch repair-deficient cancer. This sequence joins TRBV11-3 and TRBJ2-1, with 9 bases lining up with TRBD2. The material sequenced was peripheral blood, taken approximately 20 weeks after starting pembrolizumab. The CDR3 nucleotides are TGTGCCAGCAGCTTAGTAGCGGGAGTGGGTGGCGAGCAGTTCTTC. Its protein product is CASSLVAGVGGEQFF.